One and the same sample provided the 9 T cell receptor beta chains below, sequenced in a study of cytomegalovirus exposure and HLA in healthy donors. Both 60 Vbeta primers and 13 Jbeta primers went into the PCR. The table came from immunoSEQ multiplex PCR; TCRdb's copy has only in-frame clones and leaves some out. This table has some 110,000 clones, roughly 80% appearing once. The sequencing input was PBMCs. The receptors were sampled from a man younger than 45 in good health and CMV-seropositive.

The CDR3 region has the DNA TGTGCCAGTCCTCCTTCTTGGGGGACAGGGAGGACTGAAGCTTTCTTT. It codes for CASPPSWGTGRTEAFF. The chain employs TRBV19 and TRBJ1-1, with TRBD1 matching over 9 bases. Germline V lookup: CDR1 LNHDA, CDR2 SQIVND (reference sequence). CDR3 size: 16 residues. The trim removed 8 bases at V and 5 bases at J, leaving 15 bases unmatched.

V is TRBV5-1 and J is TRBJ2-1; D is unclear. Deletions cut 1 base from V and 7 bases from J, with 9 bases between. Germline lookup yields CDR1 SGHRS and CDR2 YFSETQ. The CDR3 has 13 residues. The CDR3 protein is CASSLWQVNEQFF. CDR3 nucleotides: TGCGCCAGCAGCTTGTGGCAGGTAAATGAGCAGTTCTTC.

This clone has a handful of counts. The chain is built from TRBV5-4 and TRBJ1-2; 10 nucleotides match TRBD1. The germline V gene has CDR1 SGHNT and CDR2 YYREEE (reference sequence). The CDR3 spans 16 residues. The junction had 10 bases not matched to a gene; V was cut back by 4 bases and J by 4 bases. CDR3 DNA sequence: TGTGCCAGCAGCGCCGGGACAGGGGCCGCGGGCTATGGCTACACCTTC. Translated, it gives CASSAGTGAAGYGYTF. Using reference TRBV5-4 and TRBJ1-2 for the parts outside the CDR3, the full variable domain is ETGVTQSPTHLIKTRGQQVTLRCSSQSGHNTVSWYQQALGQGPQFIFQYYREEENGRGNFPPRFSGLQFPNYSSELNVNALELDDSALYLCASSAGTGAAGYGYTFGSGTRLTVV.

The chain uses TRBV7-9 and TRBJ2-7, with D possibly matching TRBD1 (6 bases). Germline CDR1 is SEHNR and CDR2 is FQNEAQ (reference sequence). The CDR3 runs 14 residues. V lost 3 bases and J lost 2, with 11 bases in between. DNA of the CDR3: TGTGCCAGCAGCTTTACCGGGACAACCTACGAGCAGTACTTC. It yields the protein CASSFTGTTYEQYF. The entire variable domain, with the rest obtained from reference TRBV7-9 and TRBJ2-7, is as follows: DTGVSQNPRHKITKRGQNVTFRCDPISEHNRLYWYRQTLGQGPEFLTYFQNEAQLEKSRLLSDRFSAERPKGSFSTLEIQRTEQGDSAMYLCASSFTGTTYEQYFGPGTRLTVT.

J is TRBJ2-1 and V is TRBV7-3; 11 nucleotides align to TRBD2. After removal of 7 bases from V and 6 bases from J, the junction contained 8 bases not matched to a gene. Germline V gene lookup returns CDR1 SGHTA and CDR2 FQGTGA. The CDR3 spans 15 residues. CDR3 protein: CASTVSGGEPNEQFF. CDR3 coding DNA: TGTGCCAGCACCGTTAGCGGGGGGGAGCCCAATGAGCAGTTCTTC.

V is TRBV19 and J is TRBJ1-2; D gene ambiguous. V gave up 7 bases and J gave up 0 bases, with 18 bases separating them. From germline, CDR1 is LNHDA and CDR2 SQIVND (reference sequence). CDR3 length equals 16 residues. CDR3 amino acids: CASIPPEGESNYGYTF. The CDR3 region has the DNA TGTGCCAGTATCCCCCCGGAAGGAGAGTCTAACTATGGCTACACCTTC.

The CDR3 nucleotides are TGTGCCAGCAGCTCCCTACAGGGGATGAACACTGAAGCTTTCTTT. This encodes CASSSLQGMNTEAFF. The rearrangement joins TRBV11-2 to TRBJ1-1; 7 nucleotides align to TRBD1. V dropped 4 bases and J dropped 0; count of bases not matched to a gene: 5. Germline V gives CDR1 SGHAT, CDR2 FQNNGV. This CDR3 is 15 amino acids long.

The gene calls are TRBV6-1 and TRBJ1-1; 7 bases fit TRBD1. Germline CDR1 is MNHNS and CDR2 is SASEGT. CDR3 length: 14 residues. V lost 6 bases, J lost 0 bases, and 4 bases stayed unmatched. The CDR3 DNA sequence: TGTGCCAGCAGCCGGGACAGAATGAACACTGAAGCTTTCTTT. It is translated as CASSRDRMNTEAFF.

The V gene is TRBV7-2, the J gene TRBJ2-3, with D unresolved. This CDR3 spans 13 amino acids. V was clipped by 8 bases and J by 5 bases, with 14 bases between them. The germline V gene has CDR1 SGHTA and CDR2 FQGNSA. The CDR3: CASETGNRDTQYF. CDR3 in DNA: TGTGCCAGCGAGACTGGAAACCGAGATACGCAGTATTTT.